A selection of T cell receptor beta chains follows, all from one sample in a study of cytomegalovirus exposure and HLA in healthy donors. Using immunoSEQ multiplex PCR, the repertoire was profiled, and TCRdb retains in-frame clones only, with some absent. Its table records about 160,000 clones. Sequencing used PBMCs. These receptors all stem from a woman in her fifties or sixties in good health and CMV-seronegative. Each CDR3 is given with its conserved first and last residue. Fields, in order: J gene, D gene, V gene, CDR3 protein, CDR3 DNA. The D gene is left open where the match is weak.

J gene: TRBJ2-1; D gene: TRBD2; V gene: TRBV11-3; CDR3 protein: CASSSLAGGHNEQFF; CDR3 DNA: TGTGCCAGCAGCTCGCTAGCGGGGGGCCACAATGAGCAGTTCTTC
J gene: TRBJ2-7; D gene: NA; V gene: TRBV6-1; CDR3 protein: CASSVHVTGNFNEQYF; CDR3 DNA: TGTGCCAGCAGTGTCCATGTCACAGGGAACTTTAACGAGCAGTACTTC
J gene: TRBJ1-2; D gene: TRBD1; V gene: TRBV7-3; CDR3 protein: CASSLRQGLSYTF; CDR3 DNA: TGTGCCAGCAGCTTAAGACAGGGCCTAAGCTACACCTTC
J gene: TRBJ2-1; D gene: NA; V gene: TRBV5-1; CDR3 protein: CASSLGRDSSYNEQFF; CDR3 DNA: TGCGCCAGCAGCTTGGGGAGGGACTCTTCCTACAATGAGCAGTTCTTC
J gene: TRBJ2-3; D gene: NA; V gene: TRBV18; CDR3 protein: CASSPRRVQVEAQYF; CDR3 DNA: TGTGCCAGCTCACCACGGAGGGTCCAGGTCGAGGCGCAGTATTTT
J gene: TRBJ2-1; D gene: NA; V gene: TRBV28; CDR3 protein: CASRALGSSYNEQFF; CDR3 DNA: TGTGCCAGCAGGGCGCTGGGGAGCTCCTACAATGAGCAGTTCTTC
J gene: TRBJ2-1; D gene: TRBD2; V gene: TRBV19; CDR3 protein: CASSLLAGGGNEQFF; CDR3 DNA: TGTGCCAGTAGTCTGCTAGCGGGAGGGGGCAATGAGCAGTTCTTC
J gene: TRBJ2-1; D gene: TRBD2; V gene: TRBV19; CDR3 protein: CASSIGAGGRYNEQFF; CDR3 DNA: TGTGCCAGTAGTATAGGGGCGGGCGGGAGATACAATGAGCAGTTCTTC
J gene: TRBJ2-5; D gene: NA; V gene: TRBV5-4; CDR3 protein: CASRRTGLQETQYF; CDR3 DNA: TGTGCCAGCAGGCGGACCGGACTGCAAGAGACCCAGTACTTC
J gene: TRBJ1-2; D gene: NA; V gene: TRBV6-1; CDR3 protein: CATGGANYGYTF; CDR3 DNA: TGTGCCACCGGGGGAGCTAACTATGGCTACACCTTC
J gene: TRBJ1-4; D gene: NA; V gene: TRBV4-1; CDR3 protein: CASSLVRAGPEKLFF; CDR3 DNA: TGCGCCAGCAGCCTCGTAAGGGCAGGGCCCGAAAAACTGTTTTTT
J gene: TRBJ1-2; D gene: TRBD1; V gene: TRBV19; CDR3 protein: CASSIPGQGAYGYTF; CDR3 DNA: TGTGCCAGTAGTATCCCGGGACAGGGGGCTTATGGCTACACCTTC
J gene: TRBJ2-7; D gene: NA; V gene: TRBV7-3; CDR3 protein: CASSLDPGSYEQYF; CDR3 DNA: TGTGCCAGCAGCTTAGACCCGGGGAGCTACGAGCAGTACTTC
J gene: TRBJ2-7; D gene: TRBD2; V gene: TRBV7-9; CDR3 protein: CASSWGGGYEQYF; CDR3 DNA: TGTGCCAGCAGCTGGGGGGGAGGCTACGAGCAGTACTTC
J gene: TRBJ2-1; D gene: NA; V gene: TRBV30; CDR3 protein: CAWTRGRGYNEQFF; CDR3 DNA: TGTGCCTGGACAAGGGGTAGGGGGTACAATGAGCAGTTCTTC
J gene: TRBJ2-7; D gene: TRBD1; V gene: TRBV18; CDR3 protein: CASSPKTGSAYEQYF; CDR3 DNA: TGTGCCAGCTCACCTAAGACAGGGAGTGCCTACGAGCAGTACTTC
J gene: TRBJ2-1; D gene: TRBD2; V gene: TRBV9; CDR3 protein: CASSDGLAVNEQFF; CDR3 DNA: TGTGCCAGCAGCGACGGACTAGCGGTCAATGAGCAGTTCTTC
J gene: TRBJ1-2; D gene: NA; V gene: TRBV27; CDR3 protein: CASSLGQTNYGYTF; CDR3 DNA: TGTGCCAGCAGTTTAGGACAAACGAACTATGGCTACACCTTC
J gene: TRBJ1-2; D gene: NA; V gene: TRBV5-6; CDR3 protein: CASSFLWGDNYGYTF; CDR3 DNA: TGTGCCAGCAGCTTCCTTTGGGGGGATAACTATGGCTACACCTTC
J gene: TRBJ1-1; D gene: NA; V gene: TRBV28; CDR3 protein: CGSRYNTEAFF; CDR3 DNA: TGTGGTTCCCGCTACAACACTGAAGCTTTCTTT
J gene: TRBJ1-1; D gene: NA; V gene: TRBV20-1; CDR3 protein: CSTDTHTEAFF; CDR3 DNA: TGCAGTACCGACACCCACACTGAAGCTTTCTTT
J gene: TRBJ2-7; D gene: TRBD2; V gene: TRBV19; CDR3 protein: CASGLAGGPGRYEQYF; CDR3 DNA: TGTGCCAGTGGACTAGCGGGAGGGCCAGGTCGGTACGAGCAGTACTTC
J gene: TRBJ2-7; D gene: TRBD1; V gene: TRBV18; CDR3 protein: CASSPGQGVGEQYF; CDR3 DNA: TGTGCCAGCTCACCGGGACAGGGGGTTGGTGAGCAGTACTTC
J gene: TRBJ2-7; D gene: NA; V gene: TRBV14; CDR3 protein: CASSQEGRLVYEQYF; CDR3 DNA: TGTGCCAGCAGCCAAGAGGGGCGGTTAGTCTACGAGCAGTACTTC
J gene: TRBJ2-1; D gene: NA; V gene: TRBV7-9; CDR3 protein: CASSPSWGHEQFF; CDR3 DNA: TGTGCCAGCAGCCCCTCTTGGGGCCATGAGCAGTTCTTC
J gene: TRBJ2-5; D gene: TRBD1; V gene: TRBV15; CDR3 protein: CATSRDPLTGEQYF; CDR3 DNA: TGTGCCACCAGCAGAGATCCCCTGACAGGGGAGCAGTACTTC
J gene: TRBJ1-6; D gene: NA; V gene: TRBV7-3; CDR3 protein: CASSSRQSTPLHF; CDR3 DNA: TGTGCCAGCAGCTCGCGACAGTCGACACCCCTCCACTTT
J gene: TRBJ2-3; D gene: NA; V gene: TRBV5-1; CDR3 protein: CASSYQGTDTQYF; CDR3 DNA: TGCGCCAGCAGCTACCAGGGCACAGATACGCAGTATTTT
J gene: TRBJ2-3; D gene: TRBD2; V gene: TRBV4-2; CDR3 protein: CASSPSRTSGGEDTQYF; CDR3 DNA: TGTGCCAGCAGCCCCTCCAGGACTAGCGGGGGTGAAGATACGCAGTATTTT
J gene: TRBJ2-2; D gene: TRBD1; V gene: TRBV9; CDR3 protein: CASSFSLGQGGTGELFF; CDR3 DNA: TGTGCCAGCAGCTTCAGCCTCGGACAGGGGGGCACCGGGGAGCTGTTTTTT
J gene: TRBJ2-7; D gene: NA; V gene: TRBV6-1; CDR3 protein: CASSGTTVNEQYF; CDR3 DNA: TGTGCCAGCAGTGGGACAACCGTCAACGAGCAGTACTTC
J gene: TRBJ2-3; D gene: NA; V gene: TRBV5-6; CDR3 protein: CASSSRTYTDTQYF; CDR3 DNA: TGTGCCAGCAGCTCTCGGACTTACACAGATACGCAGTATTTT